A single sample is the source of the 8 T cell receptor beta chains below, sequenced in a study of spatial heterogeneity in lung cancer. Study-level results: Counts that tracked tumor mutation counts were those of expanded intratumoral alpha and beta TCRs.

Time point described: sample taken at primary tumor resection. Antigens of these TCRs are unknown. MiXCR, applied by TCRdb to the 5' RACE reads, yields one record per CDR3 protein. The sample has some 20,000 distinct CDR3 sequences; roughly 7% are singletons. The specimen comprised lung tumor tissue, sampled at surgery. The receptors were gathered from a female donor with early-stage non-small cell lung cancer.

This clonotype was observed at least ten times. The chain recombines TRBV6-4 with TRBJ2-1, with 8 bases that match TRBD2. Germline CDR1 reads MRHNA; CDR2 reads SNTAGT. With 3 bases clipped from V and 1 base from J, the junction kept 2 bases outside the gene matches. This CDR3 region has 15 residues. CDR3 protein: CASSEVAGSYNEQFF. The CDR3, as DNA: TGTGCCAGCAGTGAGGTAGCGGGATCCTACAATGAGCAGTTCTTC.

This clonotype was counted many times. The chain uses TRBV29-1 and TRBJ1-3; 8 nucleotides align to TRBD1. In germline, CDR1 is SQVTM, CDR2 ANQGSEA. Germline trimming cut 5 bases from V and 0 bases from J; bases unmatched to any gene: 6. The CDR3 is 15 residues long. This chain's CDR3 is CSVRTGTNSGNTIYF. The DNA of the CDR3 is TGCAGCGTTCGGACAGGGACTAACTCTGGAAACACCATATATTTT.

This clonotype has a count of ten or more. This chain links TRBV4-1 with TRBJ1-2; 8 bases are a match to TRBD1. Germline V lookup: CDR1 MGHRA, CDR2 YSYEKL. The trim removed 10 bases at V and 5 bases at J, leaving 9 bases unmatched. The CDR3 runs 13 residues. CDR3 sequence: CATMTGVMYGYTF. In DNA form, the CDR3 reads TGCGCCACCATGACAGGGGTTATGTATGGCTACACCTTC.

Many counts were recorded for this clonotype. The chain employs TRBV28 and TRBJ2-5; D call uncertain. Germline CDR1 is MDHEN and CDR2 is SYDVKM. This CDR3 comprises 11 residues. Trimming took off 3 bases at V and 5 bases at J, with 4 bases between the two ends. The CDR3: CASSFAETQYF. In DNA, the CDR3 is TGTGCCAGCAGTTTCGCGGAGACCCAGTACTTC.

This clonotype was found many times. The chain combines TRBV28 with TRBJ1-6, with D hard to call. V was shortened by 7 bases and J by 7 bases, with 8 bases between the two germline ends. The CDR3 consists of 12 residues. The V gene's germline CDR1 is MDHEN and CDR2 SYDVKM. DNA of the CDR3: TGTGCCAGCATGACGGTCAATTCACCCCTCCACTTT. Protein: CASMTVNSPLHF.

This clonotype has ten or more counts. The CDR3 loop is CASSLSRWEETQYF. CDR3 nucleotides: TGTGCCAGCAGTTTAAGCCGGTGGGAGGAGACCCAGTACTTC. The V call is TRBV12-3 or TRBV12-4, the J call TRBJ2-5; D perhaps matches TRBD2 (5 bases). Deletions cut 2 bases from V and 5 bases from J, with 12 bases between. This CDR3 region has 14 residues.

This clonotype is medium-sized. The chain combines TRBV4-3 with TRBJ2-2; 8 bases are shared with TRBD1. CDR1 and CDR2 (germline): LGHNA, YSLEER. V was clipped by 1 base and J by 6 bases; unmatched bases: 4. This CDR3 has 15 residues. CDR3 DNA: TGCGCCAGCAGCCAAGGGACAGGGCGCCCCGGGGAGCTGTTTTTT. Amino acid sequence: CASSQGTGRPGELFF.

Ten or more counts support this clonotype. This chain joins TRBV5-1 and TRBJ2-2, with D possibly TRBD2 on 5 matching bases. Germline values: CDR1 SGHRS, CDR2 YFSETQ. V gave up 6 bases and J gave up 4 bases, with 22 bases separating them. The CDR3 extends over 17 amino acids. Here the CDR3 reads CASITQPGGAGTGELFF. Written as DNA, the CDR3 is TGCGCCAGCATCACTCAACCGGGTGGCGCGGGCACCGGGGAGCTGTTTTTT.